The sequence of this T cell receptor (beta chain) was determined in a study of cytomegalovirus exposure and HLA in healthy donors. Losses at the gene ends were 2 bases for V and 13 bases for J; bases not matched to a gene: 4. Looked up from germline, CDR1 is KGHSH and CDR2 is LQKENI. This CDR3 is built from 12 residues. The PCR contained 60 Vbeta and 13 Jbeta primers. Only in-frame clones appear in the TCRdb table, and some are missing; sequencing was by immunoSEQ multiplex PCR. The sample has fewer than 200,000 clones, 75% seen once. Sequencing was performed on PBMCs. This rearrangement joins TRBV18 to TRBJ2-2, with 7 positions matching TRBD1. The source of this sequence is a male donor in good health and CMV-seronegative. In nucleotides, the CDR3 is TGTGCCAGCTCACCAGAGGGGGCCGTGCTGTTTTTT. This gives the protein CASSPEGAVLFF.